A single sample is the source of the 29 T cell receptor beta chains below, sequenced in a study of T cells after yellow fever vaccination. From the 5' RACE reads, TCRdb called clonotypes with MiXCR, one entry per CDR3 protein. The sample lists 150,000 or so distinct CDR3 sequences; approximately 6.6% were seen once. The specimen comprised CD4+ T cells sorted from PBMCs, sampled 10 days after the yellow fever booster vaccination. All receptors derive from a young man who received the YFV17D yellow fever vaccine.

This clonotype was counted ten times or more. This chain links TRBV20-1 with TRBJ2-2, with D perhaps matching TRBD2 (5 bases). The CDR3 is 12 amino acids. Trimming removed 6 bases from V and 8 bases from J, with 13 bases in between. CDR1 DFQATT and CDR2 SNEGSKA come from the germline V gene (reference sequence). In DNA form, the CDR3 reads TGCAGTGCCTATTTAGCGAGGGGGGAGCTGTTTTTT. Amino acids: CSAYLARGELFF.

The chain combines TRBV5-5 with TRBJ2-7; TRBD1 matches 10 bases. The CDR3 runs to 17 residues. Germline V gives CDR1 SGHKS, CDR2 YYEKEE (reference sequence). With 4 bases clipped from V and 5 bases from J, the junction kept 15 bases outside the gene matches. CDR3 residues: CASSTWPGQGLRNEQYF. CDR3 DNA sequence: TGTGCCAGCAGCACATGGCCGGGACAGGGGCTAAGAAACGAGCAGTACTTC.

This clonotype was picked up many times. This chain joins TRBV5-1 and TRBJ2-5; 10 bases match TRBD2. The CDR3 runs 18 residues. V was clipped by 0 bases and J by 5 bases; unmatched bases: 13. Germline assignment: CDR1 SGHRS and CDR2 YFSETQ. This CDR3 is CASSLGSSGRASYETQYF. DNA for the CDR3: TGCGCCAGCAGCTTGGGTTCCAGCGGGAGGGCCTCGTATGAGACCCAGTACTTC. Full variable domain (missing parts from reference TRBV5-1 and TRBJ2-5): KAGVTQTPRYLIKTRGQQVTLSCSPISGHRSVSWYQQTPGQGLQFLFEYFSETQRNKGNFPGRFSGRQFSNSRSEMNVSTLELGDSALYLCASSLGSSGRASYETQYFGPGTRLLVL.

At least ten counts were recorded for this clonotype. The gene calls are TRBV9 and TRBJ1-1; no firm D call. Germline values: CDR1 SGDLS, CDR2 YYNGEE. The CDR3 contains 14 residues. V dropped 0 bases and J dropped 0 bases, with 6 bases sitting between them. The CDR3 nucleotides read TGTGCCAGCAGCGTAGTAGGGTTGAACACTGAAGCTTTCTTT. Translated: CASSVVGLNTEAFF.

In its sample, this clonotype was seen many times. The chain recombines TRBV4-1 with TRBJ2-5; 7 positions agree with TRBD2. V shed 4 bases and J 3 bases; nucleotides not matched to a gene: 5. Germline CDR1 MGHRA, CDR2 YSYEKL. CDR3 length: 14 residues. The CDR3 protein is CASSPGTTKETQYF. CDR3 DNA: TGCGCCAGCAGCCCCGGGACTACCAAAGAGACCCAGTACTTC.

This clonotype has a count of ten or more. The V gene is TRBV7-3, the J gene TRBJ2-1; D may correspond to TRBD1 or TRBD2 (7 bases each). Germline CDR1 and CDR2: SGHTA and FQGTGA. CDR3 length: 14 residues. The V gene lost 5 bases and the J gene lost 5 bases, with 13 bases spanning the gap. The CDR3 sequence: CASSVTGRDNEQFF. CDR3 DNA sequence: TGTGCCAGCAGCGTGACAGGGAGGGACAATGAGCAGTTCTTC.

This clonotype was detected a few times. CDR3 nucleotides: TGCGCCAGCAGCCAAGATGGGGCAGGGAGCAATCAGCCCCAGCATTTT. Its protein product is CASSQDGAGSNQPQHF. The rearrangement joins TRBV4-3 to TRBJ1-5; TRBD1 is a possible D gene (5 bases). Germline values: CDR1 LGHNA, CDR2 YSLEER. The CDR3 spans 16 residues. V shed 0 bases and J shed 1 base, with 10 bases lying between them.

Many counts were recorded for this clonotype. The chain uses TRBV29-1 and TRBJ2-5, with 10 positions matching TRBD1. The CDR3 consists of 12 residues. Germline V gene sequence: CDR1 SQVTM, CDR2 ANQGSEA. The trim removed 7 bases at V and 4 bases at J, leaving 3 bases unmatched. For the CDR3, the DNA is TGCAGCGGACGGACAGGGGGAGAGACCCAGTACTTC. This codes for CSGRTGGETQYF.

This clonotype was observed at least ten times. For the CDR3, the DNA is TGTGCCAGCAGCTTAGAATTGAAGCGGGAGCTGTTTTTT. Encoded protein: CASSLELKRELFF. The genes are TRBV11-2 and TRBJ2-2; no clear D. Trimming cost V 0 bases and J 9 bases, with 8 bases left between them. The CDR3 consists of 13 residues. Looked up from germline, CDR1 is SGHAT and CDR2 is FQNNGV.

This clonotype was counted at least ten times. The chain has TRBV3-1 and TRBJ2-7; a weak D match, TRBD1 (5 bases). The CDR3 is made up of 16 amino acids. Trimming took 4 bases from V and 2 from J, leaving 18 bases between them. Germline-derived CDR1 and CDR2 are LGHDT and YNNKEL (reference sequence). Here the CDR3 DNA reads TGTGCCAGCAGCCTGAGCTTGCAGGGAATAACCTACGAGCAGTACTTC. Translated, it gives CASSLSLQGITYEQYF.

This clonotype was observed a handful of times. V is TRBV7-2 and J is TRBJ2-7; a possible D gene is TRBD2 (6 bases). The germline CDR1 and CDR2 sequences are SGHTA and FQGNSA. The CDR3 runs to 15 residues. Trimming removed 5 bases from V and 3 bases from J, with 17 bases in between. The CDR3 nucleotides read TGTGCCAGCAGCCAAGACCTCGGAGGGCTCTACGAGCAGTACTTC. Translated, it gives CASSQDLGGLYEQYF. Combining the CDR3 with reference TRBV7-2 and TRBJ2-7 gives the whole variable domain GAGVSQSPSNKVTEKGKDVELRCDPISGHTALYWYRQSLGQGLEFLIYFQGNSAPDKSGLPSDRFSAERTGGSVSTLTIQRTQQEDSAVYLCASSQDLGGLYEQYFGPGTRLTVT.

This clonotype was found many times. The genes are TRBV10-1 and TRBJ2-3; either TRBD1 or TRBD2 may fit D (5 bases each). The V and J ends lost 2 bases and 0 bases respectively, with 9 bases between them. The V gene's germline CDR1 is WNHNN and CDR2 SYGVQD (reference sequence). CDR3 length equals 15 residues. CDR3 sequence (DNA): TGCGCCAGCAGTGAGATGGGGGAGAGCACAGATACGCAGTATTTT. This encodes CASSEMGESTDTQYF.

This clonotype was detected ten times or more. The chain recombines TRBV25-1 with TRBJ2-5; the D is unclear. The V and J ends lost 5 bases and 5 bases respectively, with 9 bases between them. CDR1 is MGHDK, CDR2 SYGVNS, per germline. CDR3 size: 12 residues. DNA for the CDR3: TGTGCCAGCAGTAGCCTACGGGAGACCCAGTACTTC. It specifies CASSSLRETQYF.

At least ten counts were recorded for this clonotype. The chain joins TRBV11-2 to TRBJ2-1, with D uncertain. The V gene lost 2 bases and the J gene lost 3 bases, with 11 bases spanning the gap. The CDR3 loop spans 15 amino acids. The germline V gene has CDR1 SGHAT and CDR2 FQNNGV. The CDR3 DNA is TGTGCCAGCAGCTTAAGGTCTGTACTCTACAATGAGCAGTTCTTC. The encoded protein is CASSLRSVLYNEQFF.

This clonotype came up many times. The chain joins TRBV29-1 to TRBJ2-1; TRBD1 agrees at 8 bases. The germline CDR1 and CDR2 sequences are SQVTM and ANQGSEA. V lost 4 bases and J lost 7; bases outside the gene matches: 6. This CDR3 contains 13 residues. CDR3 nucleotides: TGCAGCGTTGTTACAGGGGGTCCGAATGAGCAGTTCTTC. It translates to CSVVTGGPNEQFF.

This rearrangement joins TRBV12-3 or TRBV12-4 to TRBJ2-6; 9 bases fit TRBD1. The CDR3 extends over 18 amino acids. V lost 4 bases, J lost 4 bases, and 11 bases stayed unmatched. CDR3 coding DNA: TGTGCCAGCAGTTCCCATTTTGACAGGGGGTTCGGGGCCAACGTCCTGACTTTC. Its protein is CASSSHFDRGFGANVLTF.

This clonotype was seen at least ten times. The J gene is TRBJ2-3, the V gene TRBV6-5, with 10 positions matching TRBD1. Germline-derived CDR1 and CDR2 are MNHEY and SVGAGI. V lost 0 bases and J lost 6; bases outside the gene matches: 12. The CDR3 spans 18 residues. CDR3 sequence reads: CASSYSLLGQGSGDTQYF. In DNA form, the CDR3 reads TGTGCCAGCAGTTACTCTCTTTTGGGACAGGGGAGTGGGGATACGCAGTATTTT.

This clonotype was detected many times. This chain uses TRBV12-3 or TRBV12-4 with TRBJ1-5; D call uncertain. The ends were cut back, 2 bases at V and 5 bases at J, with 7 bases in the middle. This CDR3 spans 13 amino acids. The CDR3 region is CASSLFRYQPQHF. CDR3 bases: TGTGCCAGCAGTTTATTCAGGTATCAGCCCCAGCATTTT.

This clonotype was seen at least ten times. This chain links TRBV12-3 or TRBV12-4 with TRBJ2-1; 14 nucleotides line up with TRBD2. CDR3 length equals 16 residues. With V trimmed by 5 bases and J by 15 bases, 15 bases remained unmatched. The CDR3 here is CASSLGGTSGSPRVFF. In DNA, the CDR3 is TGTGCCAGCAGTCTGGGGGGGACTAGCGGGAGTCCCCGAGTGTTCTTC.

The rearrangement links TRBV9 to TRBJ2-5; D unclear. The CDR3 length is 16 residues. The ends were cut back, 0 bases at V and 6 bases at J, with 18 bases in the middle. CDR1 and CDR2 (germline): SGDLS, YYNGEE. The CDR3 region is CASSVVGGPTTQTQYF. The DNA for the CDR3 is TGTGCCAGCAGCGTAGTAGGCGGACCCACAACCCAGACCCAGTACTTC. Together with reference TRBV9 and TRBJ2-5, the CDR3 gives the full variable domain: DSGVTQTPKHLITATGQRVTLRCSPRSGDLSVYWYQQSLDQGLQFLIQYYNGEERAKGNILERFSAQQFPDLHSELNLSSLELGDSALYFCASSVVGGPTTQTQYFGPGTRLLVL.

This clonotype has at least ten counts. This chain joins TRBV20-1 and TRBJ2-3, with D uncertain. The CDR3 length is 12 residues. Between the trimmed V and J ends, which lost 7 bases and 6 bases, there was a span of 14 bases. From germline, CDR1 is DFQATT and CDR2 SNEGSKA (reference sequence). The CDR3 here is CSELGLGDTQYF. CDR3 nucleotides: TGCAGTGAACTCGGGTTAGGCGATACGCAGTATTTT.

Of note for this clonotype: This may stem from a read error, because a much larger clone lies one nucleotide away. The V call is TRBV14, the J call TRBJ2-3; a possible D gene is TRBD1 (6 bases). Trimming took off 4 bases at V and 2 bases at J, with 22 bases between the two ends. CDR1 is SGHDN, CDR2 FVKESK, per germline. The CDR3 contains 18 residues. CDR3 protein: CASSPLDSAREYTDTQYF. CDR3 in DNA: TGTGCCAGCAGCCCGTTGGACAGCGCGAGGGAGTACACAGATACGCAGTATTTT.

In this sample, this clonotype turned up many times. CDR3 nucleotides: TGTGCCAGCAGCTTAGTGAGCGTAGCGGGAGGGCCTCCCCAGTACTTC. This sequence encodes CASSLVSVAGGPPQYF. The genes are TRBV11-2 and TRBJ2-5; the match to TRBD2 covers 11 bases. V dropped 1 base and J dropped 9; count of bases not matched to a gene: 10. The CDR3 is 16 amino acids. CDR1 and CDR2 (germline): SGHAT, FQNNGV.

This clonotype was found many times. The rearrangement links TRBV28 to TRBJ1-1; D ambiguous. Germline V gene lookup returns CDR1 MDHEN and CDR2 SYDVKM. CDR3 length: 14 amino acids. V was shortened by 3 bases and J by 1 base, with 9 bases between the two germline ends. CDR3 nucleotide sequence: TGTGCCAGCAGTTTCCTAGCGCCGAACACTGAAGCTTTCTTT. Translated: CASSFLAPNTEAFF.

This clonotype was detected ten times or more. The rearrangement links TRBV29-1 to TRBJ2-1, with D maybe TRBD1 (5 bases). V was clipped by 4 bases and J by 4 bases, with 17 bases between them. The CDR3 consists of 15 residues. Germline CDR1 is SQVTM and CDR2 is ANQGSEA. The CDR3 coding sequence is TGCAGCGTTGCCTCAGGGAATATGGAATACAATGAGCAGTTCTTC. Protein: CSVASGNMEYNEQFF.

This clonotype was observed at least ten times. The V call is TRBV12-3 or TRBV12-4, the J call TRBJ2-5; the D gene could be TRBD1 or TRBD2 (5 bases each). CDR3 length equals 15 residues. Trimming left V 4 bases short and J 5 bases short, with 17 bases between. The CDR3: CASSSQGAGIETQYF. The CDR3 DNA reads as TGTGCCAGCAGTTCCCAGGGTGCGGGTATTGAGACCCAGTACTTC.

The CDR3 sequence is CASSSDPQGPAGNTIYF. CDR3 sequence (DNA): TGTGCCAGCAGCTCTGATCCACAGGGACCCGCTGGAAACACCATATATTTT. This chain uses TRBV7-2 with TRBJ1-3; maybe TRBD1 (6 bases). The germline V gene encodes CDR1 SGHTA and CDR2 FQGNSA. Trimming cost V 4 bases and J 2 bases, with 18 bases left between them. The CDR3 length is 17 residues. Based on the CDR3 plus reference TRBV7-2 and TRBJ1-3, the full variable domain is GAGVSQSPSNKVTEKGKDVELRCDPISGHTALYWYRQSLGQGLEFLIYFQGNSAPDKSGLPSDRFSAERTGGSVSTLTIQRTQQEDSAVYLCASSSDPQGPAGNTIYFGEGSWLTVV.

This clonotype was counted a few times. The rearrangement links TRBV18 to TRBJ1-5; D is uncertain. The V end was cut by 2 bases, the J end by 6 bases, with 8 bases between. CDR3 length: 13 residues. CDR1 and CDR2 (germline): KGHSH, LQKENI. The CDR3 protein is CASSPSSFQPQHF. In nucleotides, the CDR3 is TGTGCCAGCTCACCAAGTAGTTTTCAGCCCCAGCATTTT.

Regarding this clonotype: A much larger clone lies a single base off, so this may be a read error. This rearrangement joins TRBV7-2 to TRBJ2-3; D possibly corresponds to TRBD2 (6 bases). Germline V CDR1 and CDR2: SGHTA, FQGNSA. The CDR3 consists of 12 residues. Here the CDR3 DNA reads TGTGCCAGCAGCTTCGGGCGGGATACGCTGTATTTT. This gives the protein CASSFGRDTLYF. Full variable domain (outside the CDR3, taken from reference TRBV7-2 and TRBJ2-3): GAGVSQSPSNKVTEKGKDVELRCDPISGHTALYWYRQSLGQGLEFLIYFQGNSAPDKSGLPSDRFSAERTGGSVSTLTIQRTQQEDSAVYLCASSFGRDTLYFGPGTRLTVL.